The 32 T cell receptor beta chains given below trace back to one sample, sequenced in a study of OX40 agonist ivuxolimab in advanced cancers. The repertoire was sequenced with immunoSEQ multiplex PCR; TCRdb's copy has only in-frame clones and lacks some. The table shows around 74,000 clones, with roughly 90% occurring only once. This specimen consisted of CD4+ or CD8+ T cells sorted from blood, obtained in a trial of the OX40 agonist ivuxolimab. These receptors all stem from an adult with an advanced solid tumor such as melanoma, head and neck, liver or kidney cancer.

This sequence joins TRBV5-5 and TRBJ2-7; D ambiguous. With 4 bases removed from V and 3 bases from J, the gap between germline ends came to 11 bases. This CDR3 has 13 amino acids. Per the germline V gene, CDR1 is SGHKS and CDR2 is YYEKEE (reference sequence). The CDR3 loop is CASSHQRHYEQYF. Written as DNA, the CDR3 is TGTGCCAGCAGCCATCAGAGGCACTACGAGCAGTACTTC.

This clone was recorded only once. J is TRBJ2-3 and V is TRBV5-4; 8 nucleotides align to TRBD1. CDR1 SGHNT and CDR2 YYREEE come from the germline V gene (reference sequence). This CDR3 is built from 14 residues. V was pared by 6 bases and J by 3 bases, with 6 bases of the junction left unmatched. This CDR3 is CASKLTGGTDTQYF. CDR3 coding DNA: TGTGCCAGCAAACTAACAGGGGGTACAGATACGCAGTATTTT.

This clone has only a few counts. V and J are TRBV5-1 and TRBJ1-1; 7 bases are a match to TRBD1. The CDR3 contains 14 residues. Per germline, CDR1 SGHRS and CDR2 YFSETQ. Trimming cost V 4 bases and J 2 bases; bases outside gene matches: 5. CDR3 nucleotides: TGCGCCAGCAGCGCAGGGACAGCCAACACTGAAGCTTTCTTT. This encodes CASSAGTANTEAFF.

CDR3 amino acids: CASSPATFNYGYTF. DNA of the CDR3: TGTGCCAGCAGCCCCGCGACATTCAACTATGGCTACACCTTC. The V and J genes are TRBV7-8 and TRBJ1-2; D remains unclear. Germline CDR1 is SGHVS and CDR2 is FQNEAQ. This CDR3 spans 14 amino acids. V was trimmed by 5 bases and J by 2 bases, leaving 12 bases between them.

The rearrangement uses TRBV2 and TRBJ2-3, with TRBD2 matching 7 bases. CDR1 and CDR2 from the germline V gene are SNHLY and FYNNEI. This CDR3 contains 12 residues. The junction had 2 bases not matched to a gene; V was cut back by 6 bases and J by 5 bases. The CDR3 region has the DNA TGTGCCAGCAGGGGAGGGGAAGATACGCAGTATTTT. Amino acid sequence: CASRGGEDTQYF.

The chain has TRBV2 and TRBJ2-7; the D call may be TRBD1 or TRBD2 (5 bases each). This CDR3 has 14 residues. The V end was cut by 1 base, the J end by 5 bases, with 12 bases between. Germline assignment: CDR1 SNHLY and CDR2 FYNNEI. In nucleotides, the CDR3 is TGTGCCAGCAGTGAAGGAGGGGTTCTGGACGAGCAGTACTTC. Encoded protein: CASSEGGVLDEQYF.

As DNA, the CDR3 is TGTGCCAGCAGTTCAACCCGAGCGGGGGCCACAGATACGCAGTATTTT. It yields the protein CASSSTRAGATDTQYF. This sequence joins TRBV27 and TRBJ2-3; TRBD2 matches 8 bases. There are 16 residues in the CDR3. V trimming: 4 bases; J trimming: 2 bases; junction bases outside the gene matches: 8. Germline lookup yields CDR1 MNHEY and CDR2 SMNVEV (reference sequence).

The chain is built from TRBV5-6 and TRBJ2-5; D is tentatively TRBD1 or TRBD2 (5 bases each). V was shortened by 2 bases and J by 4 bases, with 15 bases between the two germline ends. The CDR3 length is 15 residues. Germline values: CDR1 SGHDT, CDR2 YYEEEE. The CDR3 region has the DNA TGTGCCAGCAGCTTCGGGGTGGGGCGTGGAGAGACCCAGTACTTC. Translation gives CASSFGVGRGETQYF.

This chain connects TRBV7-9 to TRBJ2-1; weak D call: TRBD1 (6 bases). The CDR3 has 14 residues. In germline, CDR1 is SEHNR, CDR2 FQNEAQ (reference sequence). V lost 11 bases and J 2 bases, leaving 16 bases between the germline ends. CDR3 residues: CAPTPAGAYNEQFF. DNA of the CDR3: TGTGCCCCAACCCCCGCAGGGGCCTACAATGAGCAGTTCTTC.

In its sample, this clone was seen once. The rearrangement joins TRBV19 to TRBJ1-5; D is uncertain. Trimming shortened V by 5 bases and J by 6 bases, and 14 bases separated the two germline ends. Germline assignment: CDR1 LNHDA and CDR2 SQIVND (reference sequence). The CDR3 is 14 residues long. The CDR3 coding sequence is TGTGCCAGTAGTTTACGAGGTAGAGGTCAGCCCCAGCATTTT. It yields the protein CASSLRGRGQPQHF.

The chain has TRBV21-1 and TRBJ1-1. TRBV21-1 is a known pseudogene. CDR3 length equals 21 residues. CDR3 sequence reads: CASSKYQRRFGVSDRDTEAFF. CDR3 nucleotide sequence: TGTGCCAGCAGCAAATATCAAAGGAGATTTGGGGTCTCAGATAGGGACACTGAAGCTTTCTTT.

The gene calls are TRBV21-1 and TRBJ2-1; the table's D call TRBD2 went unverified against the DNA. TRBV21-1 is reported as a pseudogene. The length of the CDR3 is 15 residues. CDR3 DNA sequence: TGTGCCAGCAGCTTTTGTAGCGGGGGGCGGGATGAGCAGTTCTTC. Protein sequence: CASSFCSGGRDEQFF.

This clone has a single count. The V gene is TRBV19, the J gene TRBJ2-3, with D perhaps TRBD1 (6 bases). V dropped 10 bases and J dropped 4 bases, with 12 bases sitting between them. The germline V gene has CDR1 LNHDA and CDR2 SQIVND (reference sequence). The CDR3 sequence is 12 residues long. DNA of the CDR3: TGTGCCACACAGGGTTCGGCAGATACGCAGTATTTT. Protein product: CATQGSADTQYF.

V gene TRBV10-3 combines with J gene TRBJ1-2; weak D call: TRBD1 (6 bases). Deletions cut 3 bases from V and 6 bases from J, with 17 bases between. The CDR3 length is 15 residues. The V gene's germline CDR1 is ENHRY and CDR2 SYGVKD. CDR3 DNA sequence: TGTGCCATCAGTGAATTTGCGGGGGGCAGGGATGGCTACACCTTC. Translation: CAISEFAGGRDGYTF.

This clone turned up a few times. The chain couples TRBV6-5 to TRBJ2-1; 10 nucleotides align to TRBD2. CDR3 length equals 15 residues. Germline-derived CDR1 and CDR2 are MNHEY and SVGAGI. Unmatched junction bases numbered 5, after V lost 5 bases and J lost 4 bases. CDR3 loop: CASSRNSGRYNEQFF. CDR3 nucleotides: TGTGCCAGCAGTCGGAATAGCGGGAGGTACAATGAGCAGTTCTTC.

The chain recombines TRBV18 with TRBJ1-4, with D tentatively TRBD1 (5 bases). Germline CDR1 is KGHSH and CDR2 is LQKENI. Trimming removed 5 bases from V and 0 bases from J, with 13 bases in between. The CDR3 runs 16 residues. CDR3 coding DNA: TGTGCCAGCTCAGCTACAGGCTTTGCAACTAATGAAAAACTGTTTTTT. This sequence encodes CASSATGFATNEKLFF.

The chain joins TRBV5-1 to TRBJ2-3; D unclear. Germline V gives CDR1 SGHRS, CDR2 YFSETQ. Trimming removed 4 bases at V and 3 bases at J, with 6 bases between. The CDR3 runs 12 residues. CDR3 amino acids: CASSVFTDTQYF. The CDR3 DNA sequence: TGCGCCAGCAGCGTATTTACAGATACGCAGTATTTT.

The chain couples TRBV5-1 to TRBJ1-4; TRBD1 is a possible D gene (5 bases). V lost 5 bases, J lost 0 bases, and 8 bases lay in between. The germline V gene encodes CDR1 SGHRS and CDR2 YFSETQ. This CDR3 is 14 amino acids long. The CDR3 reads CASSRGATNEKLFF. In nucleotides, the CDR3 is TGCGCCAGCAGTAGGGGTGCAACTAATGAAAAACTGTTTTTT.

The V and J genes are TRBV18 and TRBJ2-7; tentative D call: TRBD1 (6 bases). The germline V gene encodes CDR1 KGHSH and CDR2 LQKENI. The ends were cut back, 2 bases at V and 13 bases at J, with 15 bases in the middle. The CDR3 covers 12 residues. The DNA of the CDR3 is TGTGCCAGCTCACCATTCCCGGACAGTGCCTACTTC. This translates into CASSPFPDSAYF.

The chain links TRBV4-2 to TRBJ2-7; 10 bases map to TRBD2. The CDR3 loop spans 17 amino acids. Trimming took 4 bases from V and 2 from J; bases not matched to a gene: 11. Germline V gene lookup returns CDR1 LGHNA and CDR2 YNFKEQ. The CDR3: CASSRELAGEGTYEQYF. The DNA for the CDR3 is TGTGCCAGCAGCCGCGAGCTAGCGGGAGAAGGGACCTACGAGCAGTACTTC.

This chain links TRBV5-1 with TRBJ2-1; TRBD2 matches 10 bases. This CDR3 comprises 15 residues. CDR1 and CDR2 (germline): SGHRS, YFSETQ. With 4 bases clipped from V and 6 bases from J, the junction kept 7 bases outside the gene matches. The CDR3 coding sequence is TGCGCCAGCAGCCCTGTGGTAGCGGGGGGCAATGAGCAGTTCTTC. Protein: CASSPVVAGGNEQFF.

The chain links TRBV7-9 to TRBJ2-5, with TRBD2 matching 9 bases. The CDR3 spans 16 residues. J gave up 4 bases and V 2 bases, and 8 bases lay outside the gene matches. CDR1 and CDR2 (germline): SEHNR, FQNEAQ (reference sequence). The CDR3 bases are TGTGCCAGCAGCTTAACGCGGGGGGGCCCCGGAGAGACCCAGTACTTC. Protein sequence: CASSLTRGGPGETQYF.

The chain joins TRBV2 to TRBJ2-1; D unclear. Trimming shortened V by 8 bases and J by 0 bases, and 11 bases separated the two germline ends. There are 14 residues in the CDR3. CDR1 and CDR2 (germline): SNHLY, FYNNEI. For the CDR3, the DNA is TGTGCCAGCTCTCGTCTTAGCTCCTACAATGAGCAGTTCTTC. This gives the protein CASSRLSSYNEQFF.

V gene TRBV19 combines with J gene TRBJ2-3, with D possibly matching TRBD1 (6 bases). Per the germline V gene, CDR1 is LNHDA and CDR2 is SQIVND (reference sequence). With 2 bases removed from V and 4 bases from J, the gap between germline ends came to 19 bases. The CDR3 contains 17 residues. CDR3 nucleotide sequence: TGTGCCAGTAGTATAAGAGGGGGTCGCCCCACGGCAGATACGCAGTATTTT. It encodes CASSIRGGRPTADTQYF.

The gene calls are TRBV5-1 and TRBJ1-2; D gene unclear. The CDR3 contains 15 residues. Germline V gene sequence: CDR1 SGHRS, CDR2 YFSETQ. Trimming took 0 bases from V and 6 from J, leaving 15 bases between them. The CDR3 here is CASSLVLEGRDGYTF. CDR3 DNA sequence: TGCGCCAGCAGCTTGGTTCTAGAAGGGAGGGATGGCTACACCTTC.

This chain joins TRBV4-1 and TRBJ1-1; 8 positions agree with TRBD1. Looked up from germline, CDR1 is MGHRA and CDR2 is YSYEKL. V was pared by 4 bases and J by 3 bases, with 10 bases of the junction left unmatched. This CDR3 spans 16 amino acids. The CDR3 DNA is TGCGCCAGCAGCCCCCAGGGGGCGAGGTCGGACACTGAAGCTTTCTTT. It yields the protein CASSPQGARSDTEAFF.

The rearrangement joins TRBV19 to TRBJ2-1; D not resolved. V was shortened by 5 bases and J by 3 bases, with 17 bases between the two germline ends. Germline CDR1 reads LNHDA; CDR2 reads SQIVND (reference sequence). This CDR3 is built from 16 residues. CDR3 coding DNA: TGTGCCAGTAGTCAGGTAGCTCACGGTGGCTACAATGAGCAGTTCTTC. It specifies CASSQVAHGGYNEQFF.

The rearrangement joins TRBV27 to TRBJ1-5; 7 nucleotides match TRBD1. Trimming cost V 5 bases and J 2 bases; bases outside gene matches: 6. The germline V gene encodes CDR1 MNHEY and CDR2 SMNVEV (reference sequence). The CDR3 is made up of 15 amino acids. The CDR3 DNA reads as TGTGCCAGCAGTCCTCGCAGGGGGGGCAATCAGCCCCAGCATTTT. Translating it yields CASSPRRGGNQPQHF.

This clone was seen a single time. The J gene is TRBJ2-6, the V gene TRBV19; D gene unclear. The CDR3 runs 16 residues. Germline CDR1 reads LNHDA; CDR2 reads SQIVND (reference sequence). V was pared by 3 bases and J by 0 bases, with 9 bases between. CDR3 amino acids: CASSISGSSGANVLTF. CDR3 nucleotides: TGTGCCAGTAGTATCTCCGGCAGCTCTGGGGCCAACGTCCTGACTTTC.

The rearrangement uses TRBV7-9 and TRBJ1-3; D possibly corresponds to TRBD1 (5 bases). The CDR3 runs to 16 residues. Trimming took 1 base from V and 0 from J, leaving 10 bases between them. In germline, CDR1 is SEHNR, CDR2 FQNEAQ (reference sequence). The CDR3 DNA is TGTGCCAGCAGCTTAGAGGGGACCATCTCTGGAAACACCATATATTTT. This translates into CASSLEGTISGNTIYF.

The chain uses TRBV14 and TRBJ2-7; 7 bases map to TRBD1. Unmatched junction bases numbered 9, after V lost 5 bases and J lost 2 bases. This CDR3 has 15 residues. The germline V gene has CDR1 SGHDN and CDR2 FVKESK. CDR3 amino acids: CASSSLTGPPYEQYF. The DNA for the CDR3 is TGTGCCAGCAGCTCACTGACAGGGCCCCCCTACGAGCAGTACTTC.

This chain joins TRBV15 and TRBJ1-2; maybe TRBD1 (6 bases). This CDR3 has 14 residues. CDR1 and CDR2 (germline): LNHNV, YYDKDF (reference sequence). The V and J ends lost 0 bases and 7 bases respectively, with 12 bases between them. The DNA of the CDR3 is TGTGCCACCAGCAGAGATAGAGGGGGGTCTGGCTACACCTTC. It specifies CATSRDRGGSGYTF.